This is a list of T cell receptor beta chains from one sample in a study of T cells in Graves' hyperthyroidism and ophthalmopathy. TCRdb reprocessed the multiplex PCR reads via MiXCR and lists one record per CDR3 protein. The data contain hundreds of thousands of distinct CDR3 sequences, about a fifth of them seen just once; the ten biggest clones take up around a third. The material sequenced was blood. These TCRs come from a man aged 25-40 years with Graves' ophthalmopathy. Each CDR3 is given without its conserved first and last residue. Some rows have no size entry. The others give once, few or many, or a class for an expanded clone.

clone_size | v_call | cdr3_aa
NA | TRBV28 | ASSLSKTGVAGYEQY
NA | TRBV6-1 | ASRKGTSDSYEQY
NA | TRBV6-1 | ASRVRGVSSGLNNSPLH
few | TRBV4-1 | ASSHRTGTVYSYNEQF
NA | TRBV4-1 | ASSPEGGDTQY
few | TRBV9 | ASSGDRATHYGYT
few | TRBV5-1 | ASSLGGPTTDTQY
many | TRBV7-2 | ASSLGPATYEQY
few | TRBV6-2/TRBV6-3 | ASTGYPGYEQY
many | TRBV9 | ASSVGLAGADTQY
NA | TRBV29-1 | SVVGGQGALVNTGELF
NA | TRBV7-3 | ASRRGQNTDTQY
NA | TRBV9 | ASSDGTGSSYEQY
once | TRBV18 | ASSPSKSRNTEAF
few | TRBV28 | ASSARNFQY
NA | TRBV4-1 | ASSQDSGGGTEAF
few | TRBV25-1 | ASTAPEAF
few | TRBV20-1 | SAPRLEYNEQF
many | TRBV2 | ASSERGLAGASEQF
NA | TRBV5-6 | ASSLTSGIAFHWELF
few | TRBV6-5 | ASRKTSGPETQY
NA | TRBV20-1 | SARERDSFNEQF
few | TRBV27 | AIKRTSLADTQY
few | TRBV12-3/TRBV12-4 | ADRGLDNEQF
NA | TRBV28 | ASKGPAFNEQF
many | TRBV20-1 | SAPSARGQTQY
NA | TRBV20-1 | SAWEGTDTQY
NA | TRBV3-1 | ASSQGTWPTDTQY
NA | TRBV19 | ASSRTAFLGNTIY
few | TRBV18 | ASSPPSTAADTQY